This T cell receptor beta chain is drawn from a study of blood T cell repertoires in COVID-19. Turning to the study itself: Donors in the United States, Italy and Spain gave samples during acute or convalescent COVID-19. PBMCs, B-cell-depleted T cells, or T cells were the source of the cDNA or gDNA that made up the material.

CDR3 length equals 20 residues. Germline loops: CDR1 SNHLY, CDR2 FYNNEI. The V and J ends lost 4 bases and 4 bases, in that order; junction bases with no gene match: 19. As processed by the authors: Scientists estimated how many nucleated cells there were by amplifying reference gene primers. The table came from immunoSEQ multiplex PCR; TCRdb's copy has only in-frame clones and leaves some out. D and trimming were read from the DNA, whereas the V and J calls and clone size are those reported in that table. Here the sample spans about 83,000 clones, 88% being singletons. The sequence was obtained from a human donor in a cohort sampled during active COVID-19. The chain uses TRBV2 and TRBJ2-7; 13 bases are shared with TRBD2. Sequenced material: peripheral blood. CDR3 DNA: TGTGCCAGCAGTGGGCCAGTCAGGGGACTAGCGGGACGTTCCGTTTACGAGCAGTACTTC. Residues: CASSGPVRGLAGRSVYEQYF. Drawing the rest from reference TRBV2 and TRBJ2-7, the complete variable domain is EPEVTQTPSHQVTQMGQEVILRCVPISNHLYFYWYRQILGQKVEFLVSFYNNEISEKSEIFDDQFSVERPDGSNFTLKIRSTKLEDSAMYFCASSGPVRGLAGRSVYEQYFGPGTRLTVT.